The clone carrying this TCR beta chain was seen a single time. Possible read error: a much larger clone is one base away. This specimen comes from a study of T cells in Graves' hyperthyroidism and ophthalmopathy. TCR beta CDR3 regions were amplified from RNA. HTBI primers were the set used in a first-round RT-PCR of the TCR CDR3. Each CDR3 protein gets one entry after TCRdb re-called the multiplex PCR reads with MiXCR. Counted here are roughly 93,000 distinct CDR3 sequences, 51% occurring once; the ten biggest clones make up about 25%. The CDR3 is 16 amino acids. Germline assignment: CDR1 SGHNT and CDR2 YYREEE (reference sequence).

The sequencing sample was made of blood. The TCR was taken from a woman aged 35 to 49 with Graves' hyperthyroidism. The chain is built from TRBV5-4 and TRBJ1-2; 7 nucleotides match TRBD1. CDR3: CASSLAIGRGWYGCTF. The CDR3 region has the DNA TGTGCCAGCAGCTTGGCCATAGGCAGGGGGTGGTATGGCTGCACCTTC.